Listed here are 18 T cell receptor beta chains from one sample, sequenced in a study of patients and donors after allogeneic stem cell transplantation. MiXCR, applied by TCRdb to the RT-PCR reads, yields one record per CDR3 protein. The sample lists roughly 880,000 distinct CDR3 sequences, about a sixth occurring once. The sequenced sample was blood, either unsorted or a sorted T cell fraction (not recorded which). These receptors were obtained from a human donor who was either an allogeneic HSCT recipient or a stem cell or donor lymphocyte infusion donor (not recorded which). It is not recorded whose cells these are; they may come from a transplant donor.

This rearrangement joins TRBV20-1 to TRBJ2-7; D possibly uses TRBD1 or TRBD2 (5 bases each). From germline, CDR1 is DFQATT and CDR2 SNEGSKA (reference sequence). V shed 6 bases and J shed 4 bases, with 16 bases lying between them. This CDR3 spans 13 amino acids. The chain's CDR3 is CSAALPGRYEQYF. CDR3 sequence (DNA): TGCAGTGCCGCCCTTCCGGGACGTTACGAGCAGTACTTC.

The rearrangement links TRBV7-9 to TRBJ1-2; no clear D gene. V was shortened by 5 bases and J by 8 bases, with 18 bases between the two germline ends. This CDR3 comprises 14 residues. Germline V lookup: CDR1 SEHNR, CDR2 FQNEAQ (reference sequence). The DNA of the CDR3 is TGTGCCAGCAGCGGCATCTTAATCAACGAGGGCTACACCTTC. Encoded protein: CASSGILINEGYTF.

This clonotype was counted between two and nine times. The chain employs TRBV5-5 and TRBJ1-4; no definite D call. The ends were cut back, 6 bases at V and 2 bases at J, with 14 bases in the middle. Germline values: CDR1 SGHKS, CDR2 YYEKEE (reference sequence). The CDR3 loop spans 15 amino acids. DNA for the CDR3: TGTGCCAGCACCCCCGGAGGGTTCACTAATGAAAAACTGTTTTTT. Its translation is CASTPGGFTNEKLFF. The full variable domain, with the rest looked up from reference TRBV5-5 and TRBJ1-4, is DAGVTQSPTHLIKTRGQQVTLRCSPISGHKSVSWYQQVLGQGPQFIFQYYEKEERGRGNFPDRFSARQFPNYSSELNVNALLLGDSALYLCASTPGGFTNEKLFFGSGTQLSVL.

This clonotype came up a few times. The chain links TRBV6-1 to TRBJ1-2; tentatively, D is TRBD1 (5 bases). CDR1 and CDR2 (germline): MNHNS, SASEGT. Trimming cost V 7 bases and J 7 bases, with 19 bases left between them. This CDR3 has 14 residues. CDR3 protein: CASTEGRAQSGYTF. In DNA, the CDR3 is TGTGCCAGCACCGAAGGCAGGGCGCAGTCTGGCTACACCTTC.

The chain has TRBV6-2 or TRBV6-3 and TRBJ2-1, with unresolved D. V was shortened by 1 base and J by 0 bases, with 16 bases between the two germline ends. CDR1 and CDR2 (germline): MNHEY, SVGEGT. The CDR3 has 18 amino acids. Written as DNA, the CDR3 is TGTGCCAGCAGTTACTTCCTCGAGCCTAGTAGCTCCTACAATGAGCAGTTCTTC. The encoded protein is CASSYFLEPSSSYNEQFF.

The chain recombines TRBV29-1 with TRBJ2-3, with 8 bases identical to TRBD1. Per the germline V gene, CDR1 is SQVTM and CDR2 is ANQGSEA. The ends lost 8 bases at V and 6 bases at J; junction bases unmatched: 10. The CDR3 length is 13 residues. The CDR3, as DNA: TGCAGCCTCTCCGGGACAGGAGGGGATACGCAGTATTTT. Its protein product is CSLSGTGGDTQYF.

J is TRBJ1-1 and V is TRBV20-1; D ambiguous. The germline V gene has CDR1 DFQATT and CDR2 SNEGSKA (reference sequence). V was cut by 3 bases and J by 5 bases, with 7 bases left in between. The CDR3 is 11 amino acids. CDR3 sequence reads: CSASGKTEAFF. As DNA, the CDR3 is TGCAGTGCTAGCGGTAAGACTGAAGCTTTCTTT.

The chain employs TRBV29-1 and TRBJ2-5; 15 nucleotides agree with TRBD2. Germline V gene data show CDR1 as SQVTM and CDR2 as ANQGSEA. The junction had 11 bases not matched to a gene; V was cut back by 4 bases and J by 5 bases. The CDR3 extends over 17 amino acids. CDR3 sequence reads: CSVVGLGLAGGPETQYF. The CDR3 nucleotides read TGCAGCGTTGTGGGACTAGGACTAGCGGGAGGGCCGGAGACCCAGTACTTC. The full variable domain, completed using reference TRBV29-1 and TRBJ2-5, is SAVISQKPSRDICQRGTSLTIQCQVDSQVTMMFWYRQQPGQSLTLIATANQGSEATYESGFVIDKFPISRPNLTFSTLTVSNMSPEDSSIYLCSVVGLGLAGGPETQYFGPGTRLLVL.

The sample holds a few counts of this clonotype. The chain couples TRBV2 to TRBJ2-7; D is perhaps TRBD2 (5 bases). Germline loops: CDR1 SNHLY, CDR2 FYNNEI. Trimming removed 0 bases from V and 0 bases from J, with 6 bases in between. The CDR3 is made up of 14 amino acids. The CDR3 sequence is CASSEAGDSYEQYF. CDR3 bases: TGTGCCAGCAGTGAAGCCGGGGACTCCTACGAGCAGTACTTC.

This clonotype occurred many times. This rearrangement joins TRBV29-1 to TRBJ2-7; TRBD1 is a possible D gene (5 bases). The CDR3 length is 14 residues. Germline V CDR1 and CDR2: SQVTM, ANQGSEA. Deletions cut 0 bases from V and 7 bases from J, with 16 bases between. This chain's CDR3 is CSVEDHVRVGEQYF. The CDR3 region has the DNA TGCAGCGTTGAAGATCACGTCAGGGTCGGGGAGCAGTACTTC.

This chain joins TRBV12-3 or TRBV12-4 and TRBJ2-7; 8 bases map to TRBD2. The CDR3 consists of 15 residues. Losses at the gene ends were 6 bases for V and 4 bases for J; bases not matched to a gene: 11. The CDR3 spells CASSPARGRSYEQYF. As DNA, the CDR3 is TGTGCCAGCAGCCCGGCTCGCGGGAGGTCTTACGAGCAGTACTTC.

This clonotype showed up just a few times. J is TRBJ2-7 and V is TRBV27; a possible D gene is TRBD2 (6 bases). Germline CDR1 reads MNHEY; CDR2 reads SMNVEV (reference sequence). The CDR3 runs to 16 residues. Trimming removed 6 bases at V and 1 base at J, with 19 bases between. CDR3 protein: CASRPFEGLVSYEQYF. As DNA, the CDR3 is TGTGCCAGCAGGCCCTTCGAGGGACTGGTGTCCTACGAGCAGTACTTC.

This clonotype was observed a few times. The chain has TRBV6-5 and TRBJ1-1, with D maybe TRBD1 (6 bases). This CDR3 spans 13 amino acids. Germline lookup yields CDR1 MNHEY and CDR2 SVGAGI. The V and J ends lost 4 bases and 5 bases respectively, with 11 bases between them. The chain's CDR3 is CASSFGGWTEAFF. CDR3 sequence (DNA): TGTGCCAGCAGTTTTGGGGGCTGGACTGAAGCTTTCTTT.

This clonotype showed up many times. The chain carries TRBV20-1 and TRBJ1-6; TRBD1 is a possible D gene (5 bases). With 4 bases removed from V and 10 bases from J, the gap between germline ends came to 14 bases. Germline V gives CDR1 DFQATT, CDR2 SNEGSKA (reference sequence). The CDR3 has 13 residues. In nucleotides, the CDR3 is TGCAGTGCTAAAAAGGAACGGGGCTCACCCCTCCACTTT. Translating it yields CSAKKERGSPLHF.

The gene calls are TRBV27 and TRBJ2-3; maybe TRBD2 (5 bases). CDR3 length equals 17 residues. V was pared by 0 bases and J by 6 bases, with 19 bases between. CDR1 is MNHEY, CDR2 SMNVEV, per germline (reference sequence). The CDR3 loop reads CASSLSADGRSTDTQYF. CDR3 in DNA: TGTGCCAGCAGTTTATCAGCGGACGGGCGAAGTACGGATACGCAGTATTTT.

The chain carries TRBV11-2 and TRBJ2-2; possible D gene TRBD2, 5 bases. Germline values: CDR1 SGHAT, CDR2 FQNNGV. The CDR3 is 16 amino acids. V shed 5 bases and J shed 1 base, with 14 bases lying between them. CDR3 DNA: TGTGCCAGCAGCCCCTTTACTAGATTGAACACCGGGGAGCTGTTTTTT. The encoded protein is CASSPFTRLNTGELFF.

The rearrangement uses TRBV24-1 and TRBJ2-3; 8 nucleotides line up with TRBD2. V trimming: 2 bases; J trimming: 2 bases; junction bases outside the gene matches: 5. From germline, CDR1 is KGHDR and CDR2 SFDVKD. The CDR3 loop spans 16 amino acids. The CDR3 region has the DNA TGTGCCACCAGTGATTGGGGTAGCGGGGACACAGATACGCAGTATTTT. Translation gives CATSDWGSGDTDTQYF.

V usage is TRBV6-6 and J usage is TRBJ2-7; 8 bases fit TRBD2. This CDR3 is 13 amino acids long. Per germline, CDR1 MNHNY and CDR2 SVGAGI (reference sequence). The junction had 4 bases not matched to a gene; V was cut back by 6 bases and J by 3 bases. The CDR3 is CASSGGAGYEQYF. CDR3 DNA sequence: TGTGCCAGCAGCGGGGGGGCCGGCTACGAGCAGTACTTC.